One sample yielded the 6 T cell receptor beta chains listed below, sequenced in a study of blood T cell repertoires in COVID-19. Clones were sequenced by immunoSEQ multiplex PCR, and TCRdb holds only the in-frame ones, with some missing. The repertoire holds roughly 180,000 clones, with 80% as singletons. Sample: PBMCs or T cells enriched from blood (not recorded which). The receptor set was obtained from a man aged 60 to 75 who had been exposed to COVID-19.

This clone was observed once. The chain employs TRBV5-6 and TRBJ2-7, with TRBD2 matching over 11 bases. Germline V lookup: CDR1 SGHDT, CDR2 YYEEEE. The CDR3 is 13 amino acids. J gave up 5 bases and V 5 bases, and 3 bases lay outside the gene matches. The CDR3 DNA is TGTGCCAGCAGGTATAGCGGGAGGGACGAGCAGTACTTC. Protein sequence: CASRYSGRDEQYF.

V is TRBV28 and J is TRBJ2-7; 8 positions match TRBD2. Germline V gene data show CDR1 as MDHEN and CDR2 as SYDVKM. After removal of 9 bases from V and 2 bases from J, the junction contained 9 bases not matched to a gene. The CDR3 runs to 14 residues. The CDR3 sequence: CASSSGSPPYEQYF. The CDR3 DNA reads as TGTGCCAGTTCGAGCGGGAGTCCCCCCTACGAGCAGTACTTC.

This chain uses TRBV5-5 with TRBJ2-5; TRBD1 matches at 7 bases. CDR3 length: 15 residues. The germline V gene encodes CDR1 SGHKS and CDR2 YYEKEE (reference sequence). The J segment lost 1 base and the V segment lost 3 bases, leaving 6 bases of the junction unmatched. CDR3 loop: CASSSPTGVQETQYF. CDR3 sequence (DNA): TGTGCCAGCAGCTCACCCACAGGGGTCCAAGAGACCCAGTACTTC.

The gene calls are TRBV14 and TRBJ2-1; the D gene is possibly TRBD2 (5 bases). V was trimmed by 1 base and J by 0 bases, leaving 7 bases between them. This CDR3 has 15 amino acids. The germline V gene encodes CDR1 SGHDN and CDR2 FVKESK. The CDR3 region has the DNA TGTGCCAGCAGCCAAGGGAGCGGCTCCTACAATGAGCAGTTCTTC. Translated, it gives CASSQGSGSYNEQFF. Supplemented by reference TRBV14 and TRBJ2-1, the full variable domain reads EAGVTQFPSHSVIEKGQTVTLRCDPISGHDNLYWYRRVMGKEIKFLLHFVKESKQDESGMPNNRFLAERTGGTYSTLKVQPAELEDSGVYFCASSQGSGSYNEQFFGPGTRLTVL.

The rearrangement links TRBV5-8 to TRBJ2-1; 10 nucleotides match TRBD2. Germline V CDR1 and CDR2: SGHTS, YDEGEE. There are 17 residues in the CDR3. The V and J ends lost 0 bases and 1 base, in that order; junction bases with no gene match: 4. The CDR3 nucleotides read TGTGCCAGCAGCTTGGGCCTACTAGCGGGGTCCTACAATGAGCAGTTCTTC. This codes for CASSLGLLAGSYNEQFF.

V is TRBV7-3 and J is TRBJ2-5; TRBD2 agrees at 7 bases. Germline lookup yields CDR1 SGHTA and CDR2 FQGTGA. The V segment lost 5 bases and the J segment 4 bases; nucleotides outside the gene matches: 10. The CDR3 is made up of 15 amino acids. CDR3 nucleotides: TGTGCCAGCAGCCCATCGGGGGGAGTTTCAGAGACCCAGTACTTC. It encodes CASSPSGGVSETQYF.